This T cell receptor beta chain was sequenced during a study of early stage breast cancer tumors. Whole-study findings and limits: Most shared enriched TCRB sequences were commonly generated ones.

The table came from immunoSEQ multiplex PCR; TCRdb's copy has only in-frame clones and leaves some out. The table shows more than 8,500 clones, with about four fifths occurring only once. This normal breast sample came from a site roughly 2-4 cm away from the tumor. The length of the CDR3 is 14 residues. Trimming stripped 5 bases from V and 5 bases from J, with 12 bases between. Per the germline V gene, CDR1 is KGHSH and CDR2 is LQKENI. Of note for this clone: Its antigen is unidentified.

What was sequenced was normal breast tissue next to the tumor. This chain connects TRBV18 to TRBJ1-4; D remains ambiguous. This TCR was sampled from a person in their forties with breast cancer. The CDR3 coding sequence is TGTGCCAGCTCATCCGGGCGAAGAAATGAAAAACTGTTTTTT. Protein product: CASSSGRRNEKLFF. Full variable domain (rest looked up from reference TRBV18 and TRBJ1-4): NAGVMQNPRHLVRRRGQEARLRCSPMKGHSHVYWYRQLPEEGLKFMVYLQKENIIDESGMPKERFSAEFPKEGPSILRIQQVVRGDSAAYFCASSSGRRNEKLFFGSGTQLSVL.